This T cell receptor beta chain came from a study of T cell responses to AZD1222 COVID-19 vaccine (dated by TCRdb to 2020 to 2023). Regarding the research as a whole: A total of 230 to 250 trial participants underwent TCR sequencing, of whom under 220 had received two doses of AZD1222 and 26 had received two doses of the MenACWY control vaccine. Trial participants were enrolled by age into 18-55, 56-69 and 70-plus year subgroups, with about 150, 28 and 57 TCR-sequenced participants respectively. Findings and caveats that apply to the study as a whole: Most participants were white British and females outnumbered males, and the authors suggested that clonal diversity may have been underestimated. Only a handful of AZD1222 recipients were SARS-CoV-2 seropositive at baseline, limiting conclusions about previously exposed vaccinees. A significant rise in spike-specific TCR breadth and depth was observed after two AZD1222 doses relative to day 0 and relative to MenACWY recipients. Because no day 14 peak-response samples were available, the repertoires could be characterized only after the peak T cell response. Vaccine-associated CD4 TCRs spanned the whole spike protein, with dominant responses in regions 160-218 and 743-854. Epitopes outside the regions mutated in the B.1.351 and B.1.1.7 variants were reportedly recognized by nearly half of the unique spike-specific TCRs. The 56-69-year group was small, and its depth increase did not reach significance, likely because of low power.

The CDR3 regions of human TCRbeta chains were analyzed by immunosequencing. The source study handled its data this way. TCRs in the repertoires were matched against a reference library of SARS-CoV-2-specific TCRs that had been generated with the MIRA antigen-specificity platform. Breadth was defined as the fraction of unique TCRs that were SARS-CoV-2-associated, and depth was defined as the fraction of total T cells that were SARS-CoV-2-associated. Using the MIRA data, each spike-specific TCR was assigned both to the spike region to which the TCR was reactive and to a CD4 or CD8 class. Log10-transformed breadth and depth values were compared by one-way ANOVA with Sidak's multiple comparisons tests. What TCRdb holds here is the immuneACCESS table cut down to in-frame rearrangements. Part of the clones is not present; checked against another copy, under half of the missing clones reflect an unresolved V gene, and the others are unexplained. V, J and clone size derive from that table, while D and trimming were established from the DNA sequence. The sample table shows approximately 140,000 clones, and 90% to 95% are seen once. The ten top clones hold approximately 4% of the sample.

Cut back by 6 bases and 9 bases, the V and J ends lie 14 bases apart. The CDR3 holds 12 amino acids from the cysteine to the phenylalanine. Only the CDR3 portion is preserved as DNA: 36 bases, with reading frame beginning at the first base. For CDR1 and CDR2, the germline V gene lists MDHEN and SYDVKM. According to the study, the label for this sample's time point signals: about 28 days (+/-7) after the second vaccine dose. AZD1222 recipients whose second dose came at about 4 weeks and those whose second dose came at about 12 weeks were combined into one group, since spike-specific TCR depth and breadth did not differ between the two schedules. The vaccinee samples were drawn from two UK trials, COV001 and COV002, one of which was a single-blind randomized controlled phase 2/3 trial testing AZD1222 (ChAdOx1 nCoV-19) in healthy adults. For TCRbeta chain sequencing, PBMC samples were collected from trial participants at day 0 and at day 28 after the second dose.

This clone appeared a few times. Its antigen is unknown. Nothing much larger sits one base from this clone, and base qualities are not available. Sequenced material: peripheral blood, taken 28 days after the second AZD1222 dose. This clonotype originated in an adult who received the AZD1222 COVID-19 vaccine. The rearranged segments are TRBV28 and TRBJ1-1; no D gene call is confident. The CDR3 has the sequence CASSNRVGQAFF. The base sequence is TGTGCCAGCAGCAATCGAGTGGGCCAAGCTTTCTTT.